Shown below are 5 T cell receptor beta chains from a single sample sequenced in a study of T cells expressing NK-cell markers. TCRdb reprocessed the 5' RACE reads, with one entry per CDR3 protein and no DNA. This sample's clone table lists 200,000 to 300,000 distinct CDR3 sequences. Input material: blood T cells: a sorted CD56 or NKG2C T cell subset, CD4+ or CD8+ T cells, or bulk PBMC T cells (not recorded which). The receptors were gathered from a woman between 18 and 70 years old in good health.

J is TRBJ2-7 and V is TRBV5-5. Germline lookup yields CDR1 SGHKS and CDR2 YYEKEE (reference sequence). The CDR3 spans 12 residues. CDR3 protein: CASSLMLSEQYF.

The chain carries TRBV7-2 and TRBJ2-7; checking the TCRdb D call of TRBD1 is not possible without DNA. This CDR3 contains 15 residues. Per germline, CDR1 SGHTA and CDR2 FQGNSA. This CDR3 reads CASSLVGTGGNEQYF.

V and J are TRBV7-8 and TRBJ1-4; TCRdb's D gene call, TRBD1, goes unchecked for lack of DNA. Germline V CDR1 and CDR2: SGHVS, FQNEAQ. The CDR3 runs to 14 residues. CDR3 loop: CASSSRDSAEKLFF.

J is TRBJ2-7 and V is TRBV12-3 or TRBV12-4. The CDR3 sequence is 14 residues long. The chain's CDR3 is CASSYEVSSYEQYF.

The V and J genes are TRBV7-8 and TRBJ2-2. Germline-derived CDR1 and CDR2 are SGHVS and FQNEAQ. The CDR3 is 13 amino acids. CDR3 region: CASSFYDTGELFF. Supplemented by reference TRBV7-8 and TRBJ2-2, the full variable domain reads GAGVSQSPRYKVAKRGQDVALRCDPISGHVSLFWYQQALGQGPEFLTYFQNEAQLDKSGLPSDRFFAERPEGSVSTLKIQRTQQEDSAVYLCASSFYDTGELFFGEGSRLTVL.